The 15 T cell receptor beta chains presented below share a single source sample, sequenced in a study of T-cell memory formation after mild COVID-19. In TCRdb, the 5' RACE reads were re-called with MiXCR into one record per CDR3 protein. The profile shows roughly 200,000 distinct CDR3 sequences, around 15% of them singletons. The sequenced sample was PBMCs or a T cell subset sorted from them (not recorded which). These receptor sequences come from an adult woman who had mild COVID-19 (a few samples of this study predate the infection). Cell type and time point are not known.

This clonotype was counted a few times. The rearrangement joins TRBV3-1 to TRBJ2-3, with D possibly being TRBD2 (6 bases). CDR1 LGHDT and CDR2 YNNKEL come from the germline V gene (reference sequence). CDR3 size: 17 residues. Trimming cost V 0 bases and J 5 bases, with 18 bases left between them. CDR3: CASSQDRLGGEGDTQYF. Here the CDR3 DNA reads TGTGCCAGCAGCCAAGATAGACTGGGAGGCGAGGGAGATACGCAGTATTTT.

This clonotype appeared a few times. This chain joins TRBV29-1 and TRBJ2-1; TRBD2 matches at 9 bases. Trimming cost V 5 bases and J 13 bases; bases outside gene matches: 3. The germline gives CDR1 SQVTM, CDR2 ANQGSEA. The CDR3 length is 10 residues. This chain's CDR3 is CSVRGGVQFF. CDR3 DNA: TGCAGCGTTCGCGGGGGGGTTCAGTTCTTC.

This clonotype was seen at least ten times. This rearrangement joins TRBV7-9 to TRBJ2-7; TRBD2 might be the D (5 bases). The germline V gene encodes CDR1 SEHNR and CDR2 FQNEAQ (reference sequence). The CDR3 totals 15 residues. Trimming left V 0 bases short and J 5 bases short, with 14 bases between. CDR3 sequence (DNA): TGTGCCAGCAGCTTAGCGAATGGAAGGAGGAACGAGCAGTACTTC. This codes for CASSLANGRRNEQYF. Full variable domain (missing parts from reference TRBV7-9 and TRBJ2-7): DTGVSQNPRHKITKRGQNVTFRCDPISEHNRLYWYRQTLGQGPEFLTYFQNEAQLEKSRLLSDRFSAERPKGSFSTLEIQRTEQGDSAMYLCASSLANGRRNEQYFGPGTRLTVT.

The rearrangement uses TRBV5-5 and TRBJ2-1; D is unclear. The V end was cut by 0 bases, the J end by 7 bases, with 17 bases between. Germline assignment: CDR1 SGHKS and CDR2 YYEKEE (reference sequence). The CDR3 loop spans 16 amino acids. In DNA, the CDR3 is TGTGCCAGCAGCTTGGCCGGCAGCAATAGGTTTAATGAGCAGTTCTTC. It codes for CASSLAGSNRFNEQFF.

This clonotype has at least ten counts. The chain uses TRBV7-2 and TRBJ2-3, with 10 bases aligning to TRBD1. Losses at the gene ends were 3 bases for V and 4 bases for J; bases not matched to a gene: 7. The length of the CDR3 is 16 residues. The V gene's germline CDR1 is SGHTA and CDR2 FQGNSA. The CDR3 here is CASSLTGGLFPDTQYF. The CDR3, as DNA: TGTGCCAGCAGCTTGACAGGGGGCTTGTTCCCAGATACGCAGTATTTT.

This clonotype was picked up a small number of times. This chain links TRBV19 with TRBJ2-1, with D perhaps being TRBD1 or TRBD2 (5 bases each). V was shortened by 4 bases and J by 0 bases, with 13 bases between the two germline ends. Germline V gives CDR1 LNHDA, CDR2 SQIVND (reference sequence). The CDR3 has 16 residues. As DNA, the CDR3 is TGTGCCAGTAGTAGGCCGGGACGGAGCTCCTACAATGAGCAGTTCTTC. Residues: CASSRPGRSSYNEQFF.

The chain links TRBV5-6 to TRBJ2-5, with D perhaps TRBD1 or TRBD2 (5 bases each). The CDR3 consists of 15 residues. The germline V gene has CDR1 SGHDT and CDR2 YYEEEE. Trimming left V 3 bases short and J 3 bases short, with 15 bases between. CDR3 in DNA: TGTGCCAGCAGCTCCCGGCTTGGGGGAAAAGAGACCCAGTACTTC. Its protein is CASSSRLGGKETQYF.

The chain joins TRBV7-2 to TRBJ2-1; D unresolved. The CDR3 spans 11 residues. CDR1 and CDR2 (germline): SGHTA, FQGNSA. V was clipped by 0 bases and J by 12 bases, with 6 bases between them. The CDR3 here is CASSLARTQFF. DNA for the CDR3: TGTGCCAGCAGCTTAGCGAGGACGCAGTTCTTC.

V gene TRBV7-8 combines with J gene TRBJ2-7, with 8 bases identical to TRBD2. CDR3 size: 15 residues. The germline V gene has CDR1 SGHVS and CDR2 FQNEAQ. V gave up 4 bases and J gave up 1 base; unmatched junction bases: 6. The CDR3 DNA sequence: TGTGCCAGCAGCTCCGGGACTAGGGATTCCTACGAGCAGTACTTC. Its protein product is CASSSGTRDSYEQYF.

A few counts support this clonotype. The chain has TRBV7-8 and TRBJ1-1; 12 nucleotides align to TRBD1. J gave up 4 bases and V 5 bases, and 11 bases lay outside the gene matches. The germline gives CDR1 SGHVS, CDR2 FQNEAQ. CDR3 size: 17 residues. The CDR3 is CASSKNAGTGGTTEAFF. In DNA form, the CDR3 reads TGTGCCAGCAGCAAAAACGCCGGGACAGGGGGCACCACTGAAGCTTTCTTT.

This chain links TRBV20-1 with TRBJ1-2; 7 bases map to TRBD1. The CDR3 loop spans 16 amino acids. J lost 3 bases, V lost 1 base, and 11 bases had no gene match. CDR1 and CDR2 (germline): DFQATT, SNEGSKA (reference sequence). CDR3 sequence reads: CSARGRRGGSYYGYTF. The DNA of the CDR3 is TGCAGTGCTAGAGGGAGACGAGGGGGCTCGTACTATGGCTACACCTTC.

This clonotype was seen a handful of times. The V and J genes are TRBV4-1 and TRBJ2-1, with a weak D call TRBD2 (5 bases). Germline V gene sequence: CDR1 MGHRA, CDR2 YSYEKL. The CDR3 covers 20 residues. Trimming removed 0 bases at V and 0 bases at J, with 21 bases between. CDR3 in amino acids: CASSQEKRRTASSSYNEQFF. Written as DNA, the CDR3 is TGCGCCAGCAGCCAAGAGAAAAGGAGGACTGCCTCGAGCTCCTACAATGAGCAGTTCTTC.

This clonotype was counted a few times. The chain couples TRBV5-6 to TRBJ2-5; 9 bases agree with TRBD2. The J segment lost 1 base and the V segment lost 1 base, leaving 5 bases of the junction unmatched. There are 16 residues in the CDR3. Per germline, CDR1 SGHDT and CDR2 YYEEEE. As DNA, the CDR3 is TGTGCCAGCAGCTTGAAGACTAGCGGAGGCCAAGAGACCCAGTACTTC. The encoded protein is CASSLKTSGGQETQYF.

This clonotype came up a few times. The chain is built from TRBV5-1 and TRBJ2-5, with D possibly TRBD1 on 6 matching bases. Germline V lookup: CDR1 SGHRS, CDR2 YFSETQ. This CDR3 contains 14 residues. V was shortened by 3 bases and J by 5 bases, with 14 bases between the two germline ends. CDR3 DNA sequence: TGCGCCAGCAGCTCTCAGGGGATAGAGGAGACCCAGTACTTC. Its translation is CASSSQGIEETQYF.

The sample holds a few counts of this clonotype. The rearrangement links TRBV24-1 to TRBJ2-7; TRBD2 might be the D (6 bases). Trimming left V 6 bases short and J 6 bases short, with 23 bases between. This CDR3 has 16 amino acids. Germline values: CDR1 KGHDR, CDR2 SFDVKD. CDR3 loop: CATSPWCSGVRGEQYF. DNA for the CDR3: TGTGCCACCAGTCCCTGGTGTTCGGGGGTGAGAGGCGAGCAGTACTTC.